A selection of T cell receptor beta chains follows, all from one sample in a study of CD8 T cells in ankylosing spondylitis. TCRdb re-derived calls from the 5' RACE reads in MiXCR, one entry per CDR3 protein. This sample carries 84,000 or so distinct CDR3 sequences, around 26% of them seen once, and the ten largest clones take about 60%. Material: blood, either unsorted or a sorted T cell fraction (not recorded which). The receptors stem from a male donor with ankylosing spondylitis or in good health (not recorded which). The CDR3 runs from the conserved cysteine through the conserved F or W. Fields, in order: J gene, clone size, D gene, V gene, CDR3 protein, CDR3 DNA. The D gene is left open where the match is weak. The size entry is marked missing in some rows and otherwise reads once, few, many or a size class.

J: TRBJ1-1
size: .
D: .
V: TRBV6-1
CDR3: CASSEAGGTEAFF
DNA: TGTGCCAGCAGTGAAGCCGGTGGCACTGAAGCTTTCTTT

J: TRBJ2-3
size: .
D: .
V: TRBV11-1
CDR3: CASSLGPPPLGLGPLSTDTQYF
DNA: TGTGCCAGCAGCTTAGGGCCCCCACCCCTTGGTCTAGGGCCTCTTAGCACAGATACGCAGTATTTT

J: TRBJ2-1
size: .
D: .
V: TRBV9
CDR3: CASSVEPDPSSYNEQFF
DNA: TGTGCCAGCAGCGTAGAACCCGACCCGAGCTCCTACAATGAGCAGTTCTTC

J: TRBJ2-3
size: many
D: .
V: TRBV5-1
CDR3: CASSLGTPFTDTQYF
DNA: TGCGCCAGCAGCTTGGGAACACCATTCACAGATACGCAGTATTTT

J: TRBJ2-1
size: few
D: TRBD2
V: TRBV24-1
CDR3: CATSAGREGRDEQFF
DNA: TGTGCCACCAGTGCTGGGCGGGAGGGCCGAGATGAGCAGTTCTTC

J: TRBJ2-1
size: few
D: TRBD2
V: TRBV12-3/TRBV12-4
CDR3: CASSLRAGGLNEQFF
DNA: TGTGCCAGCAGTTTACGGGCGGGGGGCCTCAATGAGCAGTTCTTC

J: TRBJ2-3
size: few
D: TRBD2
V: TRBV20-1
CDR3: CSARDQASGGLDTQYF
DNA: TGCAGTGCTAGAGATCAGGCTAGCGGGGGATTAGATACGCAGTATTTT

J: TRBJ2-1
size: few
D: .
V: TRBV3-1
CDR3: CASSQSSIYNEQFF
DNA: TGTGCCAGCAGCCAGAGCTCGATTTACAATGAGCAGTTCTTC

J: TRBJ2-6
size: .
D: .
V: TRBV5-1
CDR3: CVSSIPGDSGANVLTF
DNA: TGCGTCAGCAGCATACCAGGGGACTCTGGGGCCAACGTCCTGACTTTC

J: TRBJ2-1
size: many
D: TRBD2
V: TRBV20-1
CDR3: CSATRTSGRGNEQFF
DNA: TGCAGTGCTACGAGGACTAGCGGGAGAGGGAATGAGCAGTTCTTC

J: TRBJ1-2
size: few
D: .
V: TRBV29-1
CDR3: CSVEDRGRGGWSYTF
DNA: TGCAGCGTTGAAGATCGAGGGAGGGGCGGGTGGAGCTACACCTTC

J: TRBJ2-7
size: .
D: TRBD2
V: TRBV5-1
CDR3: CASSLGLAGHYEQYF
DNA: TGCGCCAGCAGCTTGGGTCTAGCGGGACACTACGAGCAGTACTTC

J: TRBJ1-5
size: many
D: .
V: TRBV20-1
CDR3: CSAKGVYSNQPQHF
DNA: TGCAGTGCCAAAGGGGTCTATAGCAATCAGCCCCAGCATTTT

J: TRBJ2-2
size: .
D: TRBD2
V: TRBV20-1
CDR3: CSASLAGGHTGELFF
DNA: TGCAGTGCTAGCCTAGCGGGGGGTCACACCGGGGAGCTGTTTTTT

J: TRBJ2-4
size: .
D: .
V: TRBV12-3/TRBV12-4
CDR3: CASSLTGLKQYF
DNA: TGTGCCAGCAGTTTAACCGGCCTGAAGCAGTACTTC

J: TRBJ1-3
size: .
D: .
V: TRBV12-3/TRBV12-4
CDR3: CASSLTTGNTIYF
DNA: TGTGCCAGCAGTTTAACGACTGGAAACACCATATATTTT